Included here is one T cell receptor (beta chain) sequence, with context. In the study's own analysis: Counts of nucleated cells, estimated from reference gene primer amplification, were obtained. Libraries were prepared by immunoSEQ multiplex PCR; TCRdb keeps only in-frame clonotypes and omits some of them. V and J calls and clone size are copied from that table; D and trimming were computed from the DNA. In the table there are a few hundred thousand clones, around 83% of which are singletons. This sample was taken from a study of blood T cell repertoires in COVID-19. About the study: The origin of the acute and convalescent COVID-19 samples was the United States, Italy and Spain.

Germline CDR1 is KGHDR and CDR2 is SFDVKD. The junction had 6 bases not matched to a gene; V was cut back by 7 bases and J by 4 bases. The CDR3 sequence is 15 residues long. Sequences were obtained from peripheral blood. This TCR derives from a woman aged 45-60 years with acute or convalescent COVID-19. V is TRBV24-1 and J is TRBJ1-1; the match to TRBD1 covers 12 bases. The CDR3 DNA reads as TGTGCCACCAGAGGGACAGGGGGCGATGGCACTGAAGCTTTCTTT. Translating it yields CATRGTGGDGTEAFF.